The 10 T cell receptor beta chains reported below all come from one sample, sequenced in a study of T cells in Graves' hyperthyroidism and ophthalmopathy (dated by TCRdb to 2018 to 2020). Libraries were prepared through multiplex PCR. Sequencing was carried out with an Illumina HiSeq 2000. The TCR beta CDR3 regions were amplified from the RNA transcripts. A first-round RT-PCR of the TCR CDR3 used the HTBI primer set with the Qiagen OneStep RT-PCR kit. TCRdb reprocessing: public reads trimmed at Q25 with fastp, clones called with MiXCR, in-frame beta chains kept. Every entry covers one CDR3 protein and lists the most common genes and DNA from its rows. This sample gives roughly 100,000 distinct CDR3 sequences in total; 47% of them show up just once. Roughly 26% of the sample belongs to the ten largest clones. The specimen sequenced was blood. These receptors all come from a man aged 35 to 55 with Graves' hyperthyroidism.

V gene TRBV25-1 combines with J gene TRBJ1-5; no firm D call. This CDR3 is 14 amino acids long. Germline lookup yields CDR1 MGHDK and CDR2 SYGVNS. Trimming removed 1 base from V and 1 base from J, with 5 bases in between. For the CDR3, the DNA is TGTGCCAGCAGTGAATTTGGGAGCAATCAGCCCCAGCATTTT. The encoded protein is CASSEFGSNQPQHF.

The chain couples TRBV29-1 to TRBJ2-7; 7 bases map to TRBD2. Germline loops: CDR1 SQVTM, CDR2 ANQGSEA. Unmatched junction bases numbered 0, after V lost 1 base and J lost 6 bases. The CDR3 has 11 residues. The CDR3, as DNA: TGCAGCGTTGAAGTAGCGGGCGAGCAGTACTTC. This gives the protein CSVEVAGEQYF.

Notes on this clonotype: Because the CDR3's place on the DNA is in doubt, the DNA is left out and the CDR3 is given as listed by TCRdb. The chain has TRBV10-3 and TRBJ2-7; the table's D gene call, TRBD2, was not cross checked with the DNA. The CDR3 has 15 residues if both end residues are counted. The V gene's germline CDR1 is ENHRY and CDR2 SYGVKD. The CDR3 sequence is CAICSARPLGGEQYF.

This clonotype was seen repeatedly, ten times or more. The CDR3 DNA follows: TGCGCCAGCAGAAGCGGATTCACAGATACGCAGTATTTT. Residues: CASRSGFTDTQYF. The chain has TRBV5-1 and TRBJ2-3, with TRBD2 as a possible D gene (5 bases). This CDR3 spans 13 amino acids. The germline V gene encodes CDR1 SGHRS and CDR2 YFSETQ. V was pared by 5 bases and J by 2 bases, with 9 bases between. The full variable domain, its missing parts supplied by reference TRBV5-1 and TRBJ2-3, is KAGVTQTPRYLIKTRGQQVTLSCSPISGHRSVSWYQQTPGQGLQFLFEYFSETQRNKGNFPGRFSGRQFSNSRSEMNVSTLELGDSALYLCASRSGFTDTQYFGPGTRLTVL.

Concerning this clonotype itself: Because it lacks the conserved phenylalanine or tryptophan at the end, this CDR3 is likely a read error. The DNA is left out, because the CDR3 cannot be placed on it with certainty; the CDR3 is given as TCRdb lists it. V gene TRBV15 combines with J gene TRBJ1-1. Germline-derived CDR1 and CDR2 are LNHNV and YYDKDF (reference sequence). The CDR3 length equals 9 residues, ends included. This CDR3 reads CATSRDTFS.

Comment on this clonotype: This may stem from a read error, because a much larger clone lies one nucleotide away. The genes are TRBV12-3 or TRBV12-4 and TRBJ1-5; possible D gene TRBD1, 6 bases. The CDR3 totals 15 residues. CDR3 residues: CASSLKGGTNQPRHF. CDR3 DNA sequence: TGTGCCAGCAGTTTGAAGGGGGGGACCAATCAGCCCCGGCATTTT.

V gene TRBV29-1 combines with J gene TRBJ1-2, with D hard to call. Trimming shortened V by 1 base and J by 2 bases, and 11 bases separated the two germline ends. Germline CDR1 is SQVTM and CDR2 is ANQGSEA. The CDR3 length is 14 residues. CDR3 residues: CSVEVWDSNYGYTF. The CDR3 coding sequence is TGCAGCGTTGAAGTATGGGATTCCAACTATGGCTACACCTTC.

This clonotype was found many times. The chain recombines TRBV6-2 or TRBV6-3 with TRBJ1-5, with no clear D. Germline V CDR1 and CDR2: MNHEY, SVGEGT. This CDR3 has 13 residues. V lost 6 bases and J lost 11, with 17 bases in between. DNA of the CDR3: TGTGCCAGCAGCCCCCGACCGAGCGAAGCCCAGCATTTT. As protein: CASSPRPSEAQHF.

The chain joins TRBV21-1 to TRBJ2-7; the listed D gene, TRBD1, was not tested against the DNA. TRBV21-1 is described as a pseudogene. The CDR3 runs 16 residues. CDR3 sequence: CASSIRDRGSSYEQYF. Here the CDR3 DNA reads TGTGCCAGCAGCATCCGGGACAGGGGAAGCTCCTACGAGCAGTACTTC.

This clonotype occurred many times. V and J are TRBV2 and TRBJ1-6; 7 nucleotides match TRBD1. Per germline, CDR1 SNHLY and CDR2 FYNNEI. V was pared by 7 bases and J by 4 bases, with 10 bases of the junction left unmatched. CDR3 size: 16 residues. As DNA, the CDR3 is TGTGCCAGCACCTACGGACAGGCGAAATATAATTCACCCCTCCACTTT. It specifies CASTYGQAKYNSPLHF.